The clone carrying this T cell receptor beta chain was seen a single time. This specimen comes from a study of control samples from healthy donors and cancer patients. The CDR3 consists of 13 residues. Deletions cut 0 bases from V and 3 bases from J, with 5 bases between. The germline CDR1 and CDR2 sequences are KGHSH and LQKENI. The table came from immunoSEQ multiplex PCR; TCRdb's copy has only in-frame clones and leaves some out. Here the sample spans 46,000 or so clones, over 90% being singletons. This chain links TRBV18 with TRBJ1-2, with unresolved D. The TCR originated in a woman between 45 and 65 years old with head and neck cancer. Sequencing was performed on PBMCs. CDR3 DNA: TGTGCCAGCTCACCACCGGGCGACTATGGCTACACCTTC. Its translation is CASSPPGDYGYTF.